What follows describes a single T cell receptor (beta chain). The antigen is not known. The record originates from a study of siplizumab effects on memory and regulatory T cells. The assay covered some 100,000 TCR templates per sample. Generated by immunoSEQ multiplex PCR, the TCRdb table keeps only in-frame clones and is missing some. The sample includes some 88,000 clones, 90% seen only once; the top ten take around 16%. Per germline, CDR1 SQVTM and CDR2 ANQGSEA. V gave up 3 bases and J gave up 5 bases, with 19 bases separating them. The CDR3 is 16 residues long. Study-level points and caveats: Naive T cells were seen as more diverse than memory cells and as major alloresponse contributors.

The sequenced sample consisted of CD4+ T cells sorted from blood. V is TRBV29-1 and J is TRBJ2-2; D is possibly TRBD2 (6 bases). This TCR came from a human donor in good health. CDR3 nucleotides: TGCAGCGTTGACGGGGGAATCGGGAGTCGAACCGGGGAGCTGTTTTTT. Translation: CSVDGGIGSRTGELFF.